This T cell receptor beta chain was identified in a study of T cell responses to AZD1222 COVID-19 vaccine. The protocol was immunoSEQ multiplex PCR, while the TCRdb copy is restricted to in-frame clones and leaves out a portion. The table includes around 26,000 clones, over 75% detected once. V lost 4 bases and J lost 8, with 20 bases in between. Germline CDR1 and CDR2: MDHEN and SYDVKM. The CDR3 totals 15 residues. This clone has just one count. The rearrangement joins TRBV28 to TRBJ1-2, with D perhaps TRBD1 (6 bases). The receptor was derived from an adult who received the AZD1222 COVID-19 vaccine. The input for sequencing was peripheral blood, taken 28 days after the second AZD1222 dose. In nucleotides, the CDR3 is TGTGCCAGCAGTTCCATTATAACAGGGACGAGGGGCTACACCTTC. This translates into CASSSIITGTRGYTF.